This passage covers 26 T cell receptor beta chains from one sample sequenced in a study of OX40 agonist ivuxolimab in advanced cancers. Profiling relied on immunoSEQ multiplex PCR, and the TCRdb table lists in-frame clones only, not all of them. The top ten hold roughly 2.1% of the sample, which has under 80,000 clones, around 90% seen once. The sample in question was CD4+ or CD8+ T cells sorted from blood, obtained in a trial of the OX40 agonist ivuxolimab. The receptors were sampled from an adult with an advanced solid tumor such as melanoma, head and neck, liver or kidney cancer.

This rearrangement joins TRBV5-1 to TRBJ2-5; TRBD2 matches at 13 bases. Germline lookup yields CDR1 SGHRS and CDR2 YFSETQ. This CDR3 is built from 14 residues. V shed 4 bases and J 6 bases; nucleotides not matched to a gene: 3. The CDR3 region is CASSTSGGEQTQYF. The CDR3 nucleotides are TGCGCCAGCAGCACTAGCGGGGGGGAACAGACCCAGTACTTC. Full variable domain (outside the CDR3, taken from reference TRBV5-1 and TRBJ2-5): KAGVTQTPRYLIKTRGQQVTLSCSPISGHRSVSWYQQTPGQGLQFLFEYFSETQRNKGNFPGRFSGRQFSNSRSEMNVSTLELGDSALYLCASSTSGGEQTQYFGPGTRLLVL.

CDR3 sequence: CASSQVNLVSTDTQYF. Written as DNA, the CDR3 is TGCGCCAGCAGCCAAGTCAATTTAGTTAGCACAGATACGCAGTATTTT. The chain uses TRBV4-1 and TRBJ2-3; no clear D gene. The germline V gene has CDR1 MGHRA and CDR2 YSYEKL. The CDR3 runs to 16 residues. V lost 1 base and J lost 0, with 11 bases in between.

V and J are TRBV6-5 and TRBJ1-5, with 9 positions matching TRBD1. This CDR3 is 15 amino acids long. Germline CDR1 MNHEY, CDR2 SVGAGI. The V and J ends lost 5 bases and 2 bases, in that order; junction bases with no gene match: 4. The CDR3, as DNA: TGTGCCAGCAGTCCACAGGGGGCCGGCAATCAGCCCCAGCATTTT. It specifies CASSPQGAGNQPQHF.

The V call is TRBV28, the J call TRBJ2-6; D uncertain. Trimming left V 5 bases short and J 1 base short, with 9 bases between. This CDR3 has 15 amino acids. CDR1 MDHEN and CDR2 SYDVKM come from the germline V gene. The CDR3 region has the DNA TGTGCCAGCAGTGGCCTTGGTTCTGGGGCCAACGTCCTGACTTTC. Protein: CASSGLGSGANVLTF. Supplemented by reference TRBV28 and TRBJ2-6, the full variable domain reads DVKVTQSSRYLVKRTGEKVFLECVQDMDHENMFWYRQDPGLGLRLIYFSYDVKMKEKGDIPEGYSVSREKKERFSLILESASTNQTSMYLCASSGLGSGANVLTFGAGSRLTVL.

The V call is TRBV5-6, the J call TRBJ2-1, with 11 bases identical to TRBD2. V lost 4 bases, J lost 4 bases, and 4 bases stayed unmatched. Germline V gene lookup returns CDR1 SGHDT and CDR2 YYEEEE. The CDR3 is 15 amino acids. The CDR3 protein is CASSPGTSGYNEQFF. The CDR3 DNA reads as TGTGCCAGCAGCCCCGGGACTAGCGGATACAATGAGCAGTTCTTC.

V is TRBV6-5 and J is TRBJ1-6, with 8 bases fitting TRBD1. Per the germline V gene, CDR1 is MNHEY and CDR2 is SVGAGI. CDR3 length: 16 residues. Unmatched junction bases numbered 8, after V lost 1 base and J lost 9 bases. In DNA form, the CDR3 reads TGTGCCAGCAGTTACTGGAACAGGGGGATTGGTTCACCCCTCCACTTT. Amino acids: CASSYWNRGIGSPLHF.

The chain uses TRBV18 and TRBJ1-1; no reliable D call. The germline V gene encodes CDR1 KGHSH and CDR2 LQKENI. V lost 0 bases and J lost 0, with 2 bases in between. The CDR3 contains 13 residues. The chain's CDR3 is CASSPPMNTEAFF. CDR3 nucleotide sequence: TGTGCCAGCTCACCACCTATGAACACTGAAGCTTTCTTT.

The table lists this clone with a count of one. The chain joins TRBV28 to TRBJ2-5; D is undetermined. V was clipped by 6 bases and J by 4 bases, with 18 bases between them. The CDR3 is made up of 15 amino acids. CDR1 is MDHEN and CDR2 is SYDVKM in the germline V gene. The CDR3 sequence is CASRNPSTSGETQYF. The CDR3 region has the DNA TGTGCCAGCAGAAATCCCTCGACCTCGGGAGAGACCCAGTACTTC.

The rearrangement links TRBV28 to TRBJ1-5; tentatively, D is TRBD1 (5 bases). Germline CDR1 and CDR2: MDHEN and SYDVKM. The CDR3 sequence is 21 residues long. V dropped 6 bases and J dropped 2 bases, with 32 bases sitting between them. CDR3 DNA sequence: TGTGCCAGCAGACGAACGAATACAGGTAACCCATATGGAGGGCGCAATCAGCCCCAGCATTTT. It yields the protein CASRRTNTGNPYGGRNQPQHF.

The rearrangement links TRBV6-1 to TRBJ2-4, with D possibly being TRBD1 (5 bases). The CDR3 loop spans 13 amino acids. CDR1 MNHNS and CDR2 SASEGT come from the germline V gene. V was shortened by 3 bases and J by 6 bases, with 9 bases between the two germline ends. In DNA, the CDR3 is TGTGCCAGCAGTGAGTGGGGCCCAAACATTCAGTACTTC. It specifies CASSEWGPNIQYF.

The CDR3 DNA follows: TGTGCCAGCAGCGTAGTGGACGGCCGCACAGATACGCAGTATTTT. Its translation is CASSVVDGRTDTQYF. The genes are TRBV9 and TRBJ2-3; D ambiguous. Between the trimmed V and J ends, which lost 0 bases and 1 base, there was a span of 9 bases. Germline V gene sequence: CDR1 SGDLS, CDR2 YYNGEE. The CDR3 spans 15 residues.

J is TRBJ2-7 and V is TRBV9; 9 bases align to TRBD1. There are 15 residues in the CDR3. The J segment lost 4 bases and the V segment lost 3 bases, leaving 8 bases of the junction unmatched. CDR1 is SGDLS and CDR2 is YYNGEE in the germline V gene. This CDR3 is CASSATGTGRYEQYF. In DNA form, the CDR3 reads TGTGCCAGCAGCGCCACCGGGACAGGGAGATACGAGCAGTACTTC. The variable domain in full, with the rest retrieved from reference TRBV9 and TRBJ2-7, is DSGVTQTPKHLITATGQRVTLRCSPRSGDLSVYWYQQSLDQGLQFLIQYYNGEERAKGNILERFSAQQFPDLHSELNLSSLELGDSALYFCASSATGTGRYEQYFGPGTRLTVT.

The chain combines TRBV10-2 with TRBJ2-7; the D gene is possibly TRBD1 (6 bases). The CDR3 is made up of 15 amino acids. CDR1 is WSHSY, CDR2 SAAADI, per germline. Trimming cost V 7 bases and J 2 bases, with 18 bases left between them. CDR3 DNA sequence: TGCGCCAGCAAGGTACCGGGACAAGGGCCCTACGAGCAGTACTTC. This codes for CASKVPGQGPYEQYF.

This chain links TRBV6-1 with TRBJ1-5; D uncertain. Germline loops: CDR1 MNHNS, CDR2 SASEGT. V lost 6 bases to trimming and J lost 0 bases, with 6 bases between them. This CDR3 has 13 amino acids. CDR3 sequence (DNA): TGTGCCAGCAGGGGATATAGCAATCAGCCCCAGCATTTT. Protein sequence: CASRGYSNQPQHF.

V gene TRBV7-2 combines with J gene TRBJ2-5; TRBD2 agrees at 7 bases. The V gene's germline CDR1 is SGHTA and CDR2 FQGNSA. This CDR3 is built from 14 residues. After removal of 5 bases from V and 1 base from J, the junction contained 4 bases not matched to a gene. CDR3 protein: CASSLGRAQETQYF. CDR3 in DNA: TGTGCCAGCAGCCTGGGGAGGGCCCAAGAGACCCAGTACTTC.

The chain combines TRBV11-2 with TRBJ1-1; tentative D call: TRBD1 (6 bases). Germline CDR1 is SGHAT and CDR2 is FQNNGV. V lost 5 bases and J 8 bases, leaving 12 bases between the germline ends. This CDR3 comprises 12 residues. CDR3: CASSRGGAEAFF. CDR3 nucleotide sequence: TGTGCCAGCAGCCGAGGGGGAGCGGAAGCTTTCTTT. Filled out from reference TRBV11-2 and TRBJ1-1, the complete variable domain reads EAGVAQSPRYKIIEKRQSVAFWCNPISGHATLYWYQQILGQGPKLLIQFQNNGVVDDSQLPKDRFSAERLKGVDSTLKIQPAKLEDSAVYLCASSRGGAEAFFGQGTRLTVV.

This chain joins TRBV7-2 and TRBJ2-2, with unresolved D. This CDR3 has 14 amino acids. Germline V gene data show CDR1 as SGHTA and CDR2 as FQGNSA. V dropped 0 bases and J dropped 6 bases, with 8 bases sitting between them. The CDR3 loop is CASSLAWRPGELFF. The CDR3 bases are TGTGCCAGCAGCTTAGCCTGGAGACCCGGGGAGCTGTTTTTT.

In regard to this clone: The DNA is left out, because the CDR3 cannot be placed on it with certainty; the CDR3 is given as TCRdb lists it. The chain recombines TRBV2 with TRBJ2-5; the listed D gene, TRBD1, was not tested against the DNA. The CDR3 totals 13 residues, both ends included. CDR1 SNHLY and CDR2 FYNNEI come from the germline V gene. The CDR3 region is CASILDRGKTQYF.

The genes are TRBV5-5 and TRBJ2-2; perhaps TRBD1 as D (5 bases). CDR1 SGHKS and CDR2 YYEKEE come from the germline V gene (reference sequence). The CDR3 runs 16 residues. The V end lost 0 bases, the J end lost 0 bases, and 9 bases lay between the germline ends. The CDR3 region is CASSLGGGPNTGELFF. DNA for the CDR3: TGTGCCAGCAGCTTGGGGGGCGGCCCGAACACCGGGGAGCTGTTTTTT.

The chain employs TRBV19 and TRBJ1-1, with D possibly being TRBD1 (5 bases). The germline V gene has CDR1 LNHDA and CDR2 SQIVND (reference sequence). The CDR3 sequence is 15 residues long. V lost 5 bases and J lost 0, with 13 bases in between. CDR3 nucleotide sequence: TGTGCCAGTAGTGGGGGGGACTCTATGAACACTGAAGCTTTCTTT. Encoded protein: CASSGGDSMNTEAFF.

The genes are TRBV27 and TRBJ1-6, with a weak D call TRBD1 (6 bases). Trimming removed 9 bases at V and 6 bases at J, with 18 bases between. Germline V gene lookup returns CDR1 MNHEY and CDR2 SMNVEV (reference sequence). The CDR3 has 15 residues. The CDR3 sequence is CASRPDSRLNSPLHF. The DNA of the CDR3 is TGTGCCAGTCGACCGGACAGCCGCCTTAATTCACCCCTCCACTTT.

As for this clone: Distinct nucleotide sequences in the sample also encode this CDR3. The chain carries TRBV9 and TRBJ2-3, with a weak D call TRBD1 (6 bases). From germline, CDR1 is SGDLS and CDR2 YYNGEE. The ends were cut back, 0 bases at V and 2 bases at J, with 7 bases in the middle. The CDR3 totals 14 residues. The CDR3 spells CASSVAGATDTQYF. The CDR3 DNA is TGTGCCAGCAGCGTAGCAGGGGCCACAGATACGCAGTATTTT.

The gene calls are TRBV5-6 and TRBJ2-7; D might be TRBD2 (6 bases). V was cut by 6 bases and J by 13 bases, with 20 bases left in between. This CDR3 has 12 amino acids. Germline loops: CDR1 SGHDT, CDR2 YYEEEE. This CDR3 is CASNSRDLNIYF. CDR3 bases: TGTGCCAGCAACTCGAGGGACTTAAATATATACTTC. Filled out from reference TRBV5-6 and TRBJ2-7, the complete variable domain reads DAGVTQSPTHLIKTRGQQVTLRCSPKSGHDTVSWYQQALGQGPQFIFQYYEEEERQRGNFPDRFSGHQFPNYSSELNVNALLLGDSALYLCASNSRDLNIYFGPGTRLTVT.

The genes are TRBV4-1 and TRBJ2-5; TRBD2 aligns across 7 bases. The germline gives CDR1 MGHRA, CDR2 YSYEKL. V dropped 4 bases and J dropped 3; count of bases not matched to a gene: 2. This CDR3 spans 13 amino acids. CDR3 loop: CASSLSGEETQYF. CDR3 coding DNA: TGCGCCAGCAGCCTAAGCGGGGAAGAGACCCAGTACTTC.

The chain employs TRBV7-3 and TRBJ1-1; D gene uncertain. Germline lookup yields CDR1 SGHTA and CDR2 FQGTGA. V lost 3 bases and J lost 0, with 11 bases in between. This CDR3 has 15 amino acids. CDR3 coding DNA: TGTGCCAGCAGCTTCGGCGGAGACATGAACACTGAAGCTTTCTTT. This translates into CASSFGGDMNTEAFF.

V gene TRBV20-1 combines with J gene TRBJ2-1; no reliable D call. Germline loops: CDR1 DFQATT, CDR2 SNEGSKA (reference sequence). This CDR3 is 11 amino acids long. The V end was cut by 3 bases, the J end by 7 bases, with 7 bases between. The CDR3, as DNA: TGCAGTGCTAGCCCTCCTAATGAGCAGTTCTTC. Translating gives CSASPPNEQFF.